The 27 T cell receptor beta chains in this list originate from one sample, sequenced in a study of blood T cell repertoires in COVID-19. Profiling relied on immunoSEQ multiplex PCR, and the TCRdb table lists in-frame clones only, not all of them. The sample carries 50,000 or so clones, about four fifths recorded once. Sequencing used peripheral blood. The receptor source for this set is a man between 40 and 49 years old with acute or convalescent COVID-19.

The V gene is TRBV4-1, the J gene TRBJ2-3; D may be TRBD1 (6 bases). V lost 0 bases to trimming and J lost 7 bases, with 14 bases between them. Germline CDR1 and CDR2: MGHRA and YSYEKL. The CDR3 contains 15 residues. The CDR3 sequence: CASSQDIRGYYTQYF. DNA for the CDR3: TGCGCCAGCAGCCAAGATATAAGGGGGTATTATACGCAGTATTTT.

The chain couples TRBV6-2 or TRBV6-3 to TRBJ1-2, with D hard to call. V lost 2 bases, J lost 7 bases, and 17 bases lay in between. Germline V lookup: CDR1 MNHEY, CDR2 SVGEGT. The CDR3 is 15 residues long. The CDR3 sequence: CASSYGGRTPVGYTF. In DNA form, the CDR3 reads TGTGCCAGCAGTTACGGCGGGCGGACGCCGGTTGGCTACACCTTC.

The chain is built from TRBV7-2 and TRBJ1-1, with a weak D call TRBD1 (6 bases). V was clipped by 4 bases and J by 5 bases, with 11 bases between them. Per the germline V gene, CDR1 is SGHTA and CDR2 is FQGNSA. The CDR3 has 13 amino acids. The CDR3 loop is CASSWGQRTEAFF. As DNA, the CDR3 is TGTGCCAGCAGCTGGGGGCAGAGAACTGAAGCTTTCTTT.

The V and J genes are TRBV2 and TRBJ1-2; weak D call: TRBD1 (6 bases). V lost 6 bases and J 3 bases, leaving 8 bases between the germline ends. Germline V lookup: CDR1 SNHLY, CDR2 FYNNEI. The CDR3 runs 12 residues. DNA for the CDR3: TGTGCCAGCAGGGACAGCCACTATGGCTACACCTTC. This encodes CASRDSHYGYTF.

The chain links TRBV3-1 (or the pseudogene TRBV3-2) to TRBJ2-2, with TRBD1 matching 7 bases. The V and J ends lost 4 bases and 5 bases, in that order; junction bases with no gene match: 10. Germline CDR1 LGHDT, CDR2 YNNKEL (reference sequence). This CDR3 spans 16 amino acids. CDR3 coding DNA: TGTGCCAGCAGCCTATGGGACAGACAATCGACCGGGGAGCTGTTTTTT. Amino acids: CASSLWDRQSTGELFF.

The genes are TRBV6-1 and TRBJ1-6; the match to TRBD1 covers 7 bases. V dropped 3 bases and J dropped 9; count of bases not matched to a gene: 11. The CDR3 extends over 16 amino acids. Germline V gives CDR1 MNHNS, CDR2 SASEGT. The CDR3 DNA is TGTGCCAGCAGTGAGACACAGGGGACGGCCTTTTCACCCCTCCACTTT. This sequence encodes CASSETQGTAFSPLHF.

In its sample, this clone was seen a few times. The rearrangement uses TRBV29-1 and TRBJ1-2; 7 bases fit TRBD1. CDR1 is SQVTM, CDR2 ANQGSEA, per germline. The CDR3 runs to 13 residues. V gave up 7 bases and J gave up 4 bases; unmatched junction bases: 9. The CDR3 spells CSASGQAIYGYTF. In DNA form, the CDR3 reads TGCAGCGCCTCCGGACAGGCCATCTATGGCTACACCTTC.

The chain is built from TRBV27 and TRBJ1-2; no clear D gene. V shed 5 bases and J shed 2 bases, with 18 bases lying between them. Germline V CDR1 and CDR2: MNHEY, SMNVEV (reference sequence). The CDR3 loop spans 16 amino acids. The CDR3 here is CASSLRPEIFNYGYTF. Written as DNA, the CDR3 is TGTGCCAGCAGTCTCCGCCCGGAGATTTTCAACTATGGCTACACCTTC.

The CDR3 here is CASSTQGQGNTEAFF. Written as DNA, the CDR3 is TGTGCCAGCTCAACGCAAGGACAGGGGAACACTGAAGCTTTCTTT. The chain is built from TRBV18 and TRBJ1-1; TRBD1 matches at 8 bases. The CDR3 sequence is 15 residues long. V shed 5 bases, J shed 1 base, and the junction held 6 bases outside the gene matches. CDR1 and CDR2 from the germline V gene are KGHSH and LQKENI.

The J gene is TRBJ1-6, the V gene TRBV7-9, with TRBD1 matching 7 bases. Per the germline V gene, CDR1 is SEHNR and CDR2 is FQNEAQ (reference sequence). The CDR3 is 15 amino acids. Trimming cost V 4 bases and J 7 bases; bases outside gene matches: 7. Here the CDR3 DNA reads TGTGCCAGCAGCTCGAGTACAGGGGCCAATTCACCCCTCCACTTT. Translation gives CASSSSTGANSPLHF.

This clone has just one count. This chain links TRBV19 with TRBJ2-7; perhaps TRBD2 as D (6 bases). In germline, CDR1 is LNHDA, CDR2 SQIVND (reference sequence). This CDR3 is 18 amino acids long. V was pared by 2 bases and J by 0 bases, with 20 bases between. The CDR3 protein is CASSIRVIRGLNSYEQYF. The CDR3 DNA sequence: TGTGCCAGTAGTATACGGGTCATTCGGGGACTGAACTCCTACGAGCAGTACTTC.

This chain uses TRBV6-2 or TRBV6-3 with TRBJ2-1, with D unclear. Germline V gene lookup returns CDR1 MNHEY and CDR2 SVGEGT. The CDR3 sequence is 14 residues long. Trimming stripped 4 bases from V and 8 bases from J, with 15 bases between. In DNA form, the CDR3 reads TGTGCCAGCAGTTTTTCGTCCCCAAGCCATGAGCAGTTCTTC. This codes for CASSFSSPSHEQFF.

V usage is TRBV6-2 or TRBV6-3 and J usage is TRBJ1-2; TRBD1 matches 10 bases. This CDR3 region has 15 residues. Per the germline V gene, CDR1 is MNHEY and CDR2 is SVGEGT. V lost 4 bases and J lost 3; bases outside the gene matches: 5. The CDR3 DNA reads TGTGCCAGCAGTTCCCCCGGGACAGGGGACTATGGCTACACCTTC. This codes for CASSSPGTGDYGYTF.

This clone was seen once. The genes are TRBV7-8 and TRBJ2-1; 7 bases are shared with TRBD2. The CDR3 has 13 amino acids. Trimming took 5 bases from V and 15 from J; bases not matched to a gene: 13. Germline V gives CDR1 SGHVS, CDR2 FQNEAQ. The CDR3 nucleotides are TGTGCCAGCAGCACTGTTAGCGGGTCCACAATGTTCTTC. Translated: CASSTVSGSTMFF.

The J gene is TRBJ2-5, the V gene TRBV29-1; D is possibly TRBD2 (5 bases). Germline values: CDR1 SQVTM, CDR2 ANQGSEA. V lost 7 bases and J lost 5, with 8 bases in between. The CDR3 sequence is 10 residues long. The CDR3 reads CSGWRETQYF. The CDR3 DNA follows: TGCAGCGGATGGAGGGAGACCCAGTACTTC.

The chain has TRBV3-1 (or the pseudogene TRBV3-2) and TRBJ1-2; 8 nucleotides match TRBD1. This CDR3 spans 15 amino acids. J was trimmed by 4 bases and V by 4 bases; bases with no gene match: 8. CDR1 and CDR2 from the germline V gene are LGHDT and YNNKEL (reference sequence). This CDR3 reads CASSLWTGTSYGYTF. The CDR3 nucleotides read TGTGCCAGCAGCCTTTGGACAGGGACATCCTATGGCTACACCTTC.

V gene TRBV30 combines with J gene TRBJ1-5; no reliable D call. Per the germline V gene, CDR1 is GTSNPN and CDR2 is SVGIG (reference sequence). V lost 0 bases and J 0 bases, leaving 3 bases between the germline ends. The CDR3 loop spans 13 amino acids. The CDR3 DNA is TGTGCCTGGAGTGTTAGTAGCAATCAGCCCCAGCATTTT. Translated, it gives CAWSVSSNQPQHF.

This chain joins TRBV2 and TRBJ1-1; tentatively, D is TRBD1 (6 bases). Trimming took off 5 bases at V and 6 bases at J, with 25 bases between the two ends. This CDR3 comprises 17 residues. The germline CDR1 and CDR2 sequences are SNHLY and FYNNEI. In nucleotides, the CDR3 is TGTGCCAGCAGTCTTGAGGGACATCGGATACTGTCCTCTGAAGCTTTCTTT. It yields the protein CASSLEGHRILSSEAFF.

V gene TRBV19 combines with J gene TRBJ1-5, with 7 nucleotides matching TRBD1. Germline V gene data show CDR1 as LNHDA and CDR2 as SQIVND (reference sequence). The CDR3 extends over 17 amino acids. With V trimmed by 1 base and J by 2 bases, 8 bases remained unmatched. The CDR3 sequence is CASSIARQGRGNQPQHF. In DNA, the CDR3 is TGTGCCAGTAGTATAGCCCGACAGGGCAGGGGCAATCAGCCCCAGCATTTT.

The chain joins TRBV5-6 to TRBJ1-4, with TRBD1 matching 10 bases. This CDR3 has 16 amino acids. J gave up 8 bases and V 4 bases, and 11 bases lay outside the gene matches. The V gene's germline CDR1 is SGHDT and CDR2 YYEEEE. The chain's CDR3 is CASSLRDRGMSEKLFF. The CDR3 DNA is TGTGCCAGCAGCCTCCGGGACAGGGGTATGTCAGAAAAACTGTTTTTT.

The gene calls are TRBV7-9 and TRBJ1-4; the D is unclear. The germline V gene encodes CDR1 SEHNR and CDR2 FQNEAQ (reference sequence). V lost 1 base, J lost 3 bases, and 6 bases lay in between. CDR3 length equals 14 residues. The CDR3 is CASSLVTANEKLFF. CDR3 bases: TGTGCCAGCAGCTTAGTCACAGCTAATGAAAAACTGTTTTTT. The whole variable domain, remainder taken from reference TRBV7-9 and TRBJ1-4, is DTGVSQNPRHKITKRGQNVTFRCDPISEHNRLYWYRQTLGQGPEFLTYFQNEAQLEKSRLLSDRFSAERPKGSFSTLEIQRTEQGDSAMYLCASSLVTANEKLFFGSGTQLSVL.

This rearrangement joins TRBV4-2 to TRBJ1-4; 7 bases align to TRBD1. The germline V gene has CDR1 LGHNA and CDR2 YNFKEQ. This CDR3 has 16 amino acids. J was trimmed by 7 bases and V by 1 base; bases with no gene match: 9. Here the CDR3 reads CASSQVGEGASEKLFF. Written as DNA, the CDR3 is TGTGCCAGCAGCCAAGTCGGCGAGGGGGCAAGTGAAAAACTGTTTTTT.

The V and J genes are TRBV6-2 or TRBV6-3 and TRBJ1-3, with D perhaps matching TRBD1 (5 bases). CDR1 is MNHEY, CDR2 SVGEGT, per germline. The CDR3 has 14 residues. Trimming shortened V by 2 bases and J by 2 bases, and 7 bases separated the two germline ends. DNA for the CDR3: TGTGCCAGCAGTTACGGAGGGGCTGGAAACACCATATATTTT. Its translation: CASSYGGAGNTIYF.

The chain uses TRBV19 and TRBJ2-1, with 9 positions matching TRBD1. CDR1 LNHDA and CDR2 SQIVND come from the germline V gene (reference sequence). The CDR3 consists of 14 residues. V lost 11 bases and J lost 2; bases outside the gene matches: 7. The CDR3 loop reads CASTWTGAYNEQFF. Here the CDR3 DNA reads TGTGCCTCGACCTGGACAGGGGCCTACAATGAGCAGTTCTTC.

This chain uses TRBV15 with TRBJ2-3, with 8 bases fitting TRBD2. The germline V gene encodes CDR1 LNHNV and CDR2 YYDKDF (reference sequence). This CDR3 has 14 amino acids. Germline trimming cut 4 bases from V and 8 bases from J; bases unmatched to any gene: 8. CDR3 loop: CATSTGTSLRTQYF. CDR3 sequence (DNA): TGTGCCACCAGCACCGGGACTAGTCTTCGTACGCAGTATTTT.

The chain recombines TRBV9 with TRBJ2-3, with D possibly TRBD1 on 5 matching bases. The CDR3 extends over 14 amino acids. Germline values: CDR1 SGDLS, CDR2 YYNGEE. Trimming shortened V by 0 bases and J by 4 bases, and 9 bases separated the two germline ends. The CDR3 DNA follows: TGTGCCAGCAGCGTAGGAAGGGGCCCAGATACGCAGTATTTT. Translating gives CASSVGRGPDTQYF.

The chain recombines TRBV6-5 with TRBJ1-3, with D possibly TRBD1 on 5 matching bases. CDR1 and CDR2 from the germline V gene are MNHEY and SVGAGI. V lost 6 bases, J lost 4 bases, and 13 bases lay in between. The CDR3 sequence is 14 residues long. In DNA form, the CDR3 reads TGTGCCAGCAGCGATCCTGACAGAGGAAACACCATATATTTT. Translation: CASSDPDRGNTIYF.